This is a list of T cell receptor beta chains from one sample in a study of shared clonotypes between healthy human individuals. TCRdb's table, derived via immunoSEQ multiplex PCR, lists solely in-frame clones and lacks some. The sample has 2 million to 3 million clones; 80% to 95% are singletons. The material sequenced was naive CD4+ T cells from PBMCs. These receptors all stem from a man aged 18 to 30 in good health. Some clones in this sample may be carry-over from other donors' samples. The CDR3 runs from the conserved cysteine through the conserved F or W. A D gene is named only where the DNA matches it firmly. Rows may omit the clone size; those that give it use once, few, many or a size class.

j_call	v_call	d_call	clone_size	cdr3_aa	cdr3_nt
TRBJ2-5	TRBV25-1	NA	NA	CASSLISGLLQETQYF	TGTGCCAGCAGCTTAATTAGCGGACTACTCCAAGAGACCCAGTACTTC
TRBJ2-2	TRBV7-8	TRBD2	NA	CASSPRREKLTGELFF	TGTGCCAGCAGCCCTAGGCGGGAGAAGTTGACCGGGGAGCTGTTTTTT
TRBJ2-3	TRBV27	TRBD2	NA	CASSLLAGATDTQYF	TGTGCCAGCAGTCTACTAGCGGGAGCCACAGATACGCAGTATTTT
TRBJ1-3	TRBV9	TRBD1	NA	CASSVLGQGTGNTIYF	TGTGCCAGCAGCGTACTGGGACAGGGGACTGGAAACACCATATATTTT
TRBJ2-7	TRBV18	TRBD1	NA	CASSTSRDRGFAYEQYF	TGTGCCAGCTCAACGTCAAGGGACAGGGGGTTTGCCTACGAGCAGTACTTC
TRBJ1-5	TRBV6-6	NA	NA	CASTRGAGSNQPQHF	TGTGCCAGCACCCGAGGGGCAGGGAGCAATCAGCCCCAGCATTTT
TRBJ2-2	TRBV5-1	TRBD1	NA	CASSLFVPGQGAGELFF	TGCGCCAGCAGCTTGTTCGTTCCGGGACAGGGAGCCGGGGAGCTGTTTTTT
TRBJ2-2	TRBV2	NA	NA	CASGIGTEPGDNTGELFF	TGTGCCAGCGGGATAGGGACGGAACCCGGAGATAACACCGGGGAGCTGTTTTTT
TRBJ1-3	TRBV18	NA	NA	CATTGGAGNTIYF	TGTGCCACCACTGGTGGGGCTGGAAACACCATATATTTT
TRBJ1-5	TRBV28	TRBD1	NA	CASSFRDSYYSNQPQHF	TGTGCCAGCAGTTTCCGGGACAGCTATTATAGCAATCAGCCCCAGCATTTT
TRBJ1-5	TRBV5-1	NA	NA	CASSLGSSSNQPQHF	TGCGCCAGCAGCTTGGGATCCAGCAGCAATCAGCCCCAGCATTTT
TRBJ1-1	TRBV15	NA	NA	CATSRAGDEAFF	TGTGCCACCAGCAGAGCAGGGGATGAAGCTTTCTTT
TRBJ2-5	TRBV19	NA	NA	CASSSPGPPGTQYF	TGTGCCAGTAGTAGCCCGGGACCGCCCGGGACCCAGTACTTC
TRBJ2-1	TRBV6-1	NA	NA	CASSVGPLSSYNEQFF	TGTGCCAGCAGTGTGGGACCGTTGAGCTCCTACAATGAGCAGTTCTTC
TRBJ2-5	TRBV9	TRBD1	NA	CASSDGQDWLKTQYF	TGTGCCAGCAGCGACGGACAGGACTGGCTGAAGACCCAGTACTTC
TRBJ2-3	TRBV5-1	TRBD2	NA	CASSPGLAGVDTQYF	TGCGCCAGCAGCCCAGGACTAGCGGGAGTAGATACGCAGTATTTT
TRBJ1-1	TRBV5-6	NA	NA	CASSRGRTAEAFF	TGTGCCAGCAGCCGTGGTCGTACTGCTGAAGCTTTCTTT
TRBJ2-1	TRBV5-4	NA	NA	CASSIHYRDSALGEQFF	TGTGCCAGCAGCATTCATTACCGGGACTCAGCGCTGGGTGAGCAGTTCTTC
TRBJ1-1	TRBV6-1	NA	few	CASSDQGTNTEAFF	TGTGCCAGCAGTGATCAGGGCACGAACACTGAAGCTTTCTTT
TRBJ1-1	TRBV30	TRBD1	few	CAWSGDSYTEAFF	TGTGCCTGGAGCGGGGACAGTTACACTGAAGCTTTCTTT
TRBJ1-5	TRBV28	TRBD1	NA	CASSLGQGDQPQHF	TGTGCCAGCAGTCTAGGACAGGGCGATCAGCCCCAGCATTTT
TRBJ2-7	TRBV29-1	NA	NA	CSVEVGRASSYEQYF	TGCAGCGTTGAAGTGGGCAGGGCGAGCTCCTACGAGCAGTACTTC
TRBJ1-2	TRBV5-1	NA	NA	CASSLRSSANYGYTF	TGCGCCAGCAGCTTGCGCTCTTCTGCTAACTATGGCTACACCTTC
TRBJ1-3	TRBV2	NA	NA	CASRPTTLSTGNTIYF	TGTGCCAGCAGACCGACGACATTAAGCACTGGAAACACCATATATTTT
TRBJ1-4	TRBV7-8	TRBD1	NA	CASSRQGGYPANEKLFF	TGTGCCAGCAGCCGACAGGGGGGTTATCCAGCTAATGAAAAACTGTTTTTT
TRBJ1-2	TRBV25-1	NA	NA	CASSEHGQLYGYTF	TGTGCCAGCAGTGAACATGGACAGCTCTATGGCTACACCTTC
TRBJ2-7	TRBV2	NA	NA	CASSGLGAEQYF	TGTGCCAGCAGCGGACTGGGAGCCGAGCAGTACTTC
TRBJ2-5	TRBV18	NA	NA	CASSGSGRQETQYF	TGTGCCAGCTCAGGGAGCGGCAGGCAAGAGACCCAGTACTTC
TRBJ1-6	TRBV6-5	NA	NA	CASVEYAGSPLHF	TGTGCCAGCGTTGAGTACGCGGGTTCACCCCTCCACTTT
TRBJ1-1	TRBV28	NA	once	CASIEQPLGLGGAFF	TGTGCCAGCATCGAACAGCCCCTCGGCCTCGGTGGAGCTTTCTTT
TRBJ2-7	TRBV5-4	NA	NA	CASSLARAGDEQYF	TGTGCCAGCAGCTTAGCCAGGGCCGGGGACGAGCAGTACTTC
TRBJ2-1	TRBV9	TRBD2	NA	CASSPEGRGLAGPGRSYNEQFF	TGTGCCAGCAGCCCAGAAGGTAGGGGGCTAGCGGGACCGGGTCGGTCCTACAATGAGCAGTTCTTC
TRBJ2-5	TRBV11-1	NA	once	CASTTTGAPNGETQYF	TGTGCCAGCACCACTACCGGGGCTCCGAACGGGGAGACCCAGTACTTC
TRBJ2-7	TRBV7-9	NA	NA	CASSGLEGRGYEQYF	TGTGCCAGCAGTGGGTTGGAGGGAAGGGGCTACGAGCAGTACTTC
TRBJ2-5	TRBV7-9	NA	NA	CASSLVPTQQETQYF	TGTGCCAGCAGCTTAGTACCCACACAGCAAGAGACCCAGTACTTC
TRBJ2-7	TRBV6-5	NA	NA	CASSLTRGTYEQYF	TGTGCCAGCAGTTTGACCAGGGGAACTTACGAGCAGTACTTC
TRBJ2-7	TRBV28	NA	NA	CASLDRSAYEQYF	TGTGCCAGCCTAGATCGGTCCGCCTACGAGCAGTACTTC
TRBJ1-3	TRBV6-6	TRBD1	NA	CASSYSTQGPGNTIYF	TGTGCCAGCAGTTACAGTACACAGGGGCCTGGAAACACCATATATTTT
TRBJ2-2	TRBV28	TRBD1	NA	CATRTGGFGELFF	TGTGCCACGCGGACAGGGGGCTTCGGGGAGCTGTTTTTT
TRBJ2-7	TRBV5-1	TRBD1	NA	CASSWTGTGKDEQYF	TGCGCCAGCAGCTGGACCGGGACAGGGAAGGACGAGCAGTACTTC
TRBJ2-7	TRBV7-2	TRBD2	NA	CASSLASGTTYSYEQYF	TGTGCCAGCAGCTTAGCTAGCGGGACGACCTATAGCTACGAGCAGTACTTC
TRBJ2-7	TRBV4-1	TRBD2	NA	CASSRDYVHEQYF	TGCGCCAGCAGTCGGGACTACGTCCACGAGCAGTACTTC
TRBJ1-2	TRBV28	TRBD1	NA	CASRPQGAGGYTF	TGTGCCAGCAGACCTCAGGGGGCCGGTGGCTACACCTTC
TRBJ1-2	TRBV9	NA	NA	CASSSPRGQPYGYTF	TGTGCCAGCAGCTCCCCCCGGGGACAACCCTATGGCTACACCTTC
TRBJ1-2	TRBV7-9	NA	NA	CASSPETGFYGYTF	TGTGCCAGCAGCCCCGAGACAGGATTCTATGGCTACACCTTC
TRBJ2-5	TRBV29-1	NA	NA	CSVPLRTWGEETQYF	TGCAGCGTCCCCCTAAGGACTTGGGGCGAAGAGACCCAGTACTTC
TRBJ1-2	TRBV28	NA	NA	CASSPADFSANYGYTF	TGTGCCAGCAGTCCGGCGGACTTCTCAGCTAACTATGGCTACACCTTC
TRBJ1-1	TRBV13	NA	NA	CASSLRNRGGPEAFF	TGTGCCAGCAGCCTTCGCAACCGAGGGGGACCTGAAGCTTTCTTT
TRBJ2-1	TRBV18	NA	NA	CASSPRTGSSYNEQFF	TGTGCCAGCTCACCCCGAACGGGTAGCTCCTACAATGAGCAGTTCTTC
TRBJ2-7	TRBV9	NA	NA	CASSPGLSGYEQYF	TGTGCCAGCAGCCCGGGACTTTCCGGTTACGAGCAGTACTTC
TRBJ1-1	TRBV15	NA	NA	CATSRDWRRGGGTEAFF	TGTGCCACCAGCAGAGATTGGAGGAGGGGAGGGGGCACTGAAGCTTTCTTT
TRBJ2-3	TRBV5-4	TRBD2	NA	CASSERLAGHTDTQYF	TGTGCCAGCAGCGAGAGACTAGCGGGACACACAGATACGCAGTATTTT
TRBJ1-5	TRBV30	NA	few	CAWSGDNQPQHF	TGTGCCTGGAGTGGAGACAATCAGCCCCAGCATTTT